These 27 T cell receptor beta chains came from one sample sequenced in a study of T cells after yellow fever vaccination. Each CDR3 protein is one row after TCRdb ran MiXCR on the 5' RACE reads. Here the sample spans 450,000 to 650,000 distinct CDR3 sequences, less than 15% being singletons. The sequencing used PBMCs, collected on the day of the yellow fever booster vaccination. These receptors were collected from a man younger than 40 who received the YFV17D yellow fever vaccine.

The sample holds a few counts of this clonotype. Here the CDR3 DNA reads TGTGCCAGCAGTTTTTCGAGGGGTGAAGCTTTCTTT. Its translation: CASSFSRGEAFF. The chain couples TRBV28 to TRBJ1-1; D might be TRBD1 (5 bases). CDR1 is MDHEN, CDR2 SYDVKM, per germline. CDR3 size: 12 residues. V lost 3 bases and J 7 bases, leaving 9 bases between the germline ends. The full variable domain, with the rest looked up from reference TRBV28 and TRBJ1-1, is DVKVTQSSRYLVKRTGEKVFLECVQDMDHENMFWYRQDPGLGLRLIYFSYDVKMKEKGDIPEGYSVSREKKERFSLILESASTNQTSMYLCASSFSRGEAFFGQGTRLTVV.

The genes are TRBV11-2 and TRBJ1-1; D unresolved. The CDR3 runs to 15 residues. V was clipped by 5 bases and J by 0 bases, with 13 bases between them. Germline V gene lookup returns CDR1 SGHAT and CDR2 FQNNGV. This CDR3 is CASSRSSTVNTEAFF. CDR3 sequence (DNA): TGTGCCAGCAGCCGGAGCTCTACAGTGAACACTGAAGCTTTCTTT.

This clonotype turned up a few times. The CDR3 here is CASSPNGRLAGGDTQYF. The CDR3 DNA follows: TGTGCCAGCAGCCCTAACGGAAGGCTAGCGGGGGGAGATACGCAGTATTTT. The rearrangement uses TRBV7-2 and TRBJ2-3; 11 bases match TRBD2. Germline V gene data show CDR1 as SGHTA and CDR2 as FQGNSA. V lost 5 bases to trimming and J lost 5 bases; unmatched junction nucleotides: 12. The CDR3 loop spans 17 amino acids.

The table lists this clonotype with a few counts. CDR3 DNA: TGCGCCAGCAGTCAGCCAAGATACGAGCAGTACTTC. Amino acids: CASSQPRYEQYF. This chain connects TRBV23-1 to TRBJ2-7; D gene unclear. TRBV23-1 is given ORF status, its function remaining uncertain. This CDR3 is 12 amino acids long. With 3 bases removed from V and 4 bases from J, the gap between germline ends came to 7 bases.

To note about this clonotype: One end of the junction is discordant with germline, which a read error may explain. The V gene is TRBV20-1, the J gene TRBJ2-1; 10 nucleotides match TRBD2. Germline-derived CDR1 and CDR2 are DFQATT and SNEGSKA (reference sequence). The length of the CDR3 is 17 residues. The CDR3 protein is CSARVRSSGSSYNEPFF. The CDR3 DNA reads as TGCAGTGCTAGAGTTCGGTCTAGCGGGAGCTCCTACAATGAGCCGTTCTTC.

There are a few counts of this clonotype. The CDR3 spells CASSPDTLGADTQYF. In nucleotides, the CDR3 is TGTGCCAGCAGTCCAGACACTCTCGGGGCAGATACGCAGTATTTT. The chain carries TRBV12-3 or TRBV12-4 and TRBJ2-3; possibly TRBD2 for D (5 bases). The CDR3 consists of 15 residues. Trimming removed 5 bases from V and 4 bases from J, with 16 bases in between.

V usage is TRBV27 and J usage is TRBJ1-2, with D maybe TRBD1 (5 bases). The V gene's germline CDR1 is MNHEY and CDR2 SMNVEV (reference sequence). The V gene lost 3 bases and the J gene lost 3 bases, with 14 bases spanning the gap. CDR3 length equals 15 residues. The CDR3 loop reads CASSFGGLTDYGYTF. The DNA of the CDR3 is TGTGCCAGCAGTTTTGGGGGATTGACGGACTATGGCTACACCTTC.

The rearrangement joins TRBV14 to TRBJ2-7; tentative D call: TRBD2 (6 bases). The germline gives CDR1 SGHDN, CDR2 FVKESK. The V and J ends lost 4 bases and 1 base respectively, with 14 bases between them. The CDR3 has 15 amino acids. CDR3 DNA sequence: TGTGCCAGCAGCCCGCGGAGGGGAGTGTCCTACGAGCAGTACTTC. As protein: CASSPRRGVSYEQYF.

This clonotype was counted a few times. J is TRBJ2-1 and V is TRBV5-4; D uncertain. Per germline, CDR1 SGHNT and CDR2 YYREEE (reference sequence). V was clipped by 0 bases and J by 10 bases, with 8 bases between them. This CDR3 region has 12 residues. The CDR3 region has the DNA TGTGCCAGCAGCTTGGGTATCCTGGAGCAGTTCTTC. Amino acid sequence: CASSLGILEQFF.

In this sample, this clonotype turned up a few times. The chain has TRBV20-1 and TRBJ1-1; D call uncertain. Per germline, CDR1 DFQATT and CDR2 SNEGSKA (reference sequence). The CDR3 totals 13 residues. The V end lost 1 base, the J end lost 1 base, and 7 bases lay between the germline ends. Here the CDR3 reads CSARATANTEAFF. Here the CDR3 DNA reads TGCAGTGCTAGAGCCACAGCGAACACTGAAGCTTTCTTT.

This clonotype appeared a few times. The V and J genes are TRBV20-1 and TRBJ1-2, with a possible D match to TRBD1 (6 bases). CDR1 is DFQATT, CDR2 SNEGSKA, per germline (reference sequence). The CDR3 has 14 amino acids. Deletions cut 6 bases from V and 4 bases from J, with 18 bases between. Here the CDR3 reads CSAVIDRLSYGYTF. The CDR3 DNA follows: TGCAGTGCCGTAATCGACAGGTTGAGCTATGGCTACACCTTC.

The rearrangement uses TRBV5-1 and TRBJ1-4, with D unclear. With 4 bases removed from V and 5 bases from J, the gap between germline ends came to 15 bases. This CDR3 is 15 amino acids long. The germline CDR1 and CDR2 sequences are SGHRS and YFSETQ. The CDR3, as DNA: TGCGCCAGCAGCACCCTTCCAAGGAGGAATGAAAAACTGTTTTTT. It encodes CASSTLPRRNEKLFF.

This clonotype was seen a handful of times. The V call is TRBV7-2, the J call TRBJ2-7; 10 bases map to TRBD2. CDR1 and CDR2 from the germline V gene are SGHTA and FQGNSA. The CDR3 length is 16 residues. Unmatched junction bases numbered 14, after V lost 5 bases and J lost 7 bases. Here the CDR3 reads CASSPLAGEGAREQYF. The CDR3 DNA reads as TGTGCCAGCAGCCCCCTAGCGGGAGAGGGGGCGAGGGAGCAGTACTTC.

The rearrangement uses TRBV28 and TRBJ1-5, with D maybe TRBD1 (5 bases). The CDR3 is made up of 13 amino acids. CDR1 and CDR2 from the germline V gene are MDHEN and SYDVKM. V was shortened by 6 bases and J by 6 bases, with 12 bases between the two germline ends. The CDR3 is CASRGVASQPQHF. For the CDR3, the DNA is TGTGCCAGCAGAGGGGTCGCCAGTCAGCCCCAGCATTTT.

The chain combines TRBV5-5 with TRBJ2-2; tentatively, D is TRBD2 (6 bases). There are 12 residues in the CDR3. The ends were cut back, 4 bases at V and 9 bases at J, with 10 bases in the middle. Germline V CDR1 and CDR2: SGHKS, YYEKEE (reference sequence). The CDR3 region is CASSGGRRELFF. In DNA, the CDR3 is TGTGCCAGCAGCGGGGGGAGGAGGGAGCTGTTTTTT. Combining the CDR3 with reference TRBV5-5 and TRBJ2-2 gives the whole variable domain DAGVTQSPTHLIKTRGQQVTLRCSPISGHKSVSWYQQVLGQGPQFIFQYYEKEERGRGNFPDRFSARQFPNYSSELNVNALLLGDSALYLCASSGGRRELFFGEGSRLTVL.

This clonotype has a count of ten or more. The chain combines TRBV7-3 with TRBJ1-2; D perhaps matches TRBD1 (5 bases). The V gene lost 0 bases and the J gene lost 10 bases, with 12 bases spanning the gap. CDR1 and CDR2 from the germline V gene are SGHTA and FQGTGA. The CDR3 runs 13 residues. CDR3: CASSLTGAESYTF. DNA for the CDR3: TGTGCCAGCAGCTTAACTGGGGCAGAATCCTACACCTTC.

This clonotype was seen a handful of times. The gene calls are TRBV6-2 or TRBV6-3 and TRBJ2-7, with TRBD1 identical over 7 bases. The CDR3 is 15 residues long. Germline V CDR1 and CDR2: MNHEY, SVGEGT. Trimming removed 4 bases from V and 4 bases from J; junction bases left unmatched: 10. CDR3 residues: CASSLPGQFAYEQYF. The CDR3 region has the DNA TGTGCCAGCAGTTTACCGGGACAGTTCGCTTACGAGCAGTACTTC.

This clonotype appeared a few times. This chain links TRBV5-6 with TRBJ1-1; 8 positions agree with TRBD1. V lost 0 bases, J lost 5 bases, and 9 bases stayed unmatched. This CDR3 has 16 amino acids. Germline V CDR1 and CDR2: SGHDT, YYEEEE. The CDR3 DNA reads TGTGCCAGCAGCTTGGCAGGGGGCGCTTGGGAAACTGAAGCTTTCTTT. This encodes CASSLAGGAWETEAFF. Complete variable domain (other parts from reference TRBV5-6 and TRBJ1-1): DAGVTQSPTHLIKTRGQQVTLRCSPKSGHDTVSWYQQALGQGPQFIFQYYEEEERQRGNFPDRFSGHQFPNYSSELNVNALLLGDSALYLCASSLAGGAWETEAFFGQGTRLTVV.

This clonotype was seen more than once but under ten times. The chain couples TRBV25-1 to TRBJ2-1; 7 bases map to TRBD2. CDR3 size: 14 residues. The junction had 6 bases not matched to a gene; V was cut back by 4 bases and J by 6 bases. Germline V lookup: CDR1 MGHDK, CDR2 SYGVNS. CDR3 loop: CASSVAGEFNEQFF. DNA of the CDR3: TGTGCCAGCAGTGTTGCGGGAGAGTTCAATGAGCAGTTCTTC.

This clonotype was recorded at least ten times. The CDR3 reads CASNQQGAETQYF. In DNA, the CDR3 is TGTGCCAGCAACCAACAGGGTGCAGAGACCCAGTACTTC. The chain carries TRBV2 and TRBJ2-5; tentatively, D is TRBD1 (6 bases). Trimming stripped 7 bases from V and 4 bases from J, with 13 bases between. CDR3 length: 13 amino acids. CDR1 and CDR2 (germline): SNHLY, FYNNEI.

This clonotype has just a few counts. The chain uses TRBV9 and TRBJ1-3; 7 nucleotides match TRBD1. The V segment lost 3 bases and the J segment 3 bases; nucleotides outside the gene matches: 21. The CDR3 covers 20 residues. Germline V gene lookup returns CDR1 SGDLS and CDR2 YYNGEE. CDR3 nucleotides: TGTGCCAGCAGCGACAGACAGGGTGGATTATCTGCAGAAGGTGGAAACACCATATATTTT. It yields the protein CASSDRQGGLSAEGGNTIYF.

This clonotype was observed a few times. This chain joins TRBV21-1 and TRBJ2-1; the table calls TRBD2, which could not be checked here. TRBV21-1 has pseudogene status. The CDR3 runs to 15 residues. The CDR3 sequence is CARNVAGGPHNEQFF. As DNA, the CDR3 is TGTGCCAGAAACGTAGCGGGAGGGCCCCACAATGAGCAGTTCTTC.

This sequence joins TRBV4-2 and TRBJ2-1; D remains ambiguous. This CDR3 contains 11 residues. Germline V gene lookup returns CDR1 LGHNA and CDR2 YNFKEQ. Trimming left V 0 bases short and J 10 bases short, with 4 bases between. CDR3 protein: CASSQDREQFF. The CDR3 nucleotides read TGTGCCAGCAGCCAAGACCGGGAGCAGTTCTTC.

The chain has TRBV6-2 or TRBV6-3 and TRBJ2-4; D gene uncertain. This CDR3 contains 15 residues. V gave up 6 bases and J gave up 3 bases, with 15 bases separating them. The V gene's germline CDR1 is MNHEY and CDR2 SVGEGT. This chain's CDR3 is CASRTERLDKNIQYF. DNA of the CDR3: TGTGCCAGCAGAACCGAAAGATTGGACAAAAACATTCAGTACTTC.

This clonotype has only a few counts. CDR3 loop: CASSSASRGRPEAFF. The CDR3 DNA sequence: TGTGCCAGCAGCAGCGCCTCACGGGGGAGGCCTGAAGCTTTCTTT. The chain couples TRBV21-1 to TRBJ1-1. TRBV21-1 is a pseudogene segment. The CDR3 runs to 15 residues.

J is TRBJ1-1 and V is TRBV19; 7 positions match TRBD1. Germline CDR1 and CDR2: LNHDA and SQIVND (reference sequence). The CDR3 consists of 15 residues. After removal of 5 bases from V and 4 bases from J, the junction contained 10 bases not matched to a gene. This CDR3 is CASSQPGGVSTEAFF. The CDR3 region has the DNA TGTGCCAGTAGTCAGCCAGGGGGTGTTTCCACTGAAGCTTTCTTT.

V usage is TRBV2 and J usage is TRBJ1-5; possible D gene TRBD1, 6 bases. The V end lost 3 bases, the J end lost 6 bases, and 9 bases lay between the germline ends. CDR3 length: 13 amino acids. The germline CDR1 and CDR2 sequences are SNHLY and FYNNEI. CDR3 loop: CASSDTGIQPQHF. The CDR3, as DNA: TGTGCCAGCAGTGACACAGGGATTCAGCCCCAGCATTTT.